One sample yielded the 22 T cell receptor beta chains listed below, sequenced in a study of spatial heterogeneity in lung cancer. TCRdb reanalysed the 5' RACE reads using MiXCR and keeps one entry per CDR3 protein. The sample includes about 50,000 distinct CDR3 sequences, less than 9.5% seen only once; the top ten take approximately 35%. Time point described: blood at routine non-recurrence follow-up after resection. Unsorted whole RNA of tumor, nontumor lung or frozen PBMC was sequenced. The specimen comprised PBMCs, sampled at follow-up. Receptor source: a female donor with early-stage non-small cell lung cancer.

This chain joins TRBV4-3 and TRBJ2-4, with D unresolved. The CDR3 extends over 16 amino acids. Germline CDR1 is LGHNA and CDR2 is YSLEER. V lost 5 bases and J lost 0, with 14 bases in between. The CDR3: CASSSYPGIAKNIQYF. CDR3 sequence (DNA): TGCGCCAGCAGCTCCTACCCTGGCATAGCCAAAAACATTCAGTACTTC.

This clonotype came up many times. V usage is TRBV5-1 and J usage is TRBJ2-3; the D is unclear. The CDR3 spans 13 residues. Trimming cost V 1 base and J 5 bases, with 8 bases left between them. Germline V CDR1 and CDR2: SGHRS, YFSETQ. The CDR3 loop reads CASSLSMGDTQYF. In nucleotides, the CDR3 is TGCGCCAGCAGCTTGAGTATGGGAGATACGCAGTATTTT.

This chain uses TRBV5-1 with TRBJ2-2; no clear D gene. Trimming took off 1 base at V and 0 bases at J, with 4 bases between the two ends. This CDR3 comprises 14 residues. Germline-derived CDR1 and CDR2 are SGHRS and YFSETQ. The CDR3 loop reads CASSLWTNTGELFF. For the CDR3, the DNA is TGCGCCAGCAGCTTGTGGACGAACACCGGGGAGCTGTTTTTT. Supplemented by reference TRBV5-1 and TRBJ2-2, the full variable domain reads KAGVTQTPRYLIKTRGQQVTLSCSPISGHRSVSWYQQTPGQGLQFLFEYFSETQRNKGNFPGRFSGRQFSNSRSEMNVSTLELGDSALYLCASSLWTNTGELFFGEGSRLTVL.

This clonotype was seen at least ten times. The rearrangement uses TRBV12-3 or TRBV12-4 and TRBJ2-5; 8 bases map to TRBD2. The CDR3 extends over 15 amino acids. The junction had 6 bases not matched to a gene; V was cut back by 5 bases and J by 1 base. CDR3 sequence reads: CASSPGGGTQETQYF. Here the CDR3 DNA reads TGTGCCAGCAGTCCTGGCGGGGGGACCCAAGAGACCCAGTACTTC.

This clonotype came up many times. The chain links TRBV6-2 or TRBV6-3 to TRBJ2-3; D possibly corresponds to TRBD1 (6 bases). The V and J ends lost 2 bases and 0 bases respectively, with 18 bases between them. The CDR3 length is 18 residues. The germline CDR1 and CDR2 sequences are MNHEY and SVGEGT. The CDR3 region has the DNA TGTGCCAGCAGTTACCGACAGGAGCACATTGCTAGCACAGATACGCAGTATTTT. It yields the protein CASSYRQEHIASTDTQYF.

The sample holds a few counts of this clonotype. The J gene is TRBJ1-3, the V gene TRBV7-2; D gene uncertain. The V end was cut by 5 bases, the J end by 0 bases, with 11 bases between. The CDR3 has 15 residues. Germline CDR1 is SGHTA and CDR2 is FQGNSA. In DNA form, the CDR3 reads TGTGCCAGCAGCCCAAGACGGAGCTCTGGAAACACCATATATTTT. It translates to CASSPRRSSGNTIYF.

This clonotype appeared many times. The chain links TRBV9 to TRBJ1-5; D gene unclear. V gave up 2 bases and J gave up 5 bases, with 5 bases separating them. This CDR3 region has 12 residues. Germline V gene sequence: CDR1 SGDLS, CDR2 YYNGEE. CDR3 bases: TGTGCCAGCAGCGTCGAGGATCAGCCCCAGCATTTT. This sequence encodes CASSVEDQPQHF.

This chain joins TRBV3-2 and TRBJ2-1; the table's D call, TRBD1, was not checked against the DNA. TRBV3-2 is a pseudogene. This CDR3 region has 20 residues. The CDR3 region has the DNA TGTGCCAGCAGCCAAGCATTGAAATCGGGACACCCGAGCTCCTACAATGAGCAGTTCTTC. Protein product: CASSQALKSGHPSSYNEQFF.

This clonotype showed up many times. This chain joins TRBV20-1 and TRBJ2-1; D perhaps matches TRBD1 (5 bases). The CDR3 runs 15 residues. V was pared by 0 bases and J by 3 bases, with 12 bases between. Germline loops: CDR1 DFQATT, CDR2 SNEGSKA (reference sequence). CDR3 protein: CSARESKGVYNEQFF. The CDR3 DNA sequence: TGCAGTGCTAGAGAGTCTAAAGGGGTCTACAATGAGCAGTTCTTC.

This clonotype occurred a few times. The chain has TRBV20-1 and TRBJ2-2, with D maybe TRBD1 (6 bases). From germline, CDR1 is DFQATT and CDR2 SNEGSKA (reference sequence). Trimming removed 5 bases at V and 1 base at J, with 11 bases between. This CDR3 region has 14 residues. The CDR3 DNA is TGCAGTGCTTCCCGGGACAAGAACACCGGGGAGCTGTTTTTT. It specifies CSASRDKNTGELFF.

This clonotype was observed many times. In DNA, the CDR3 is TGTGCCAGCAGCTCGACAGGGAAGTCGACCCAGTACTTC. Translated: CASSSTGKSTQYF. The chain is built from TRBV5-6 and TRBJ2-5; 7 bases match TRBD1. The germline CDR1 and CDR2 sequences are SGHDT and YYEEEE. CDR3 length: 13 residues. The J segment lost 7 bases and the V segment lost 3 bases, leaving 6 bases of the junction unmatched.

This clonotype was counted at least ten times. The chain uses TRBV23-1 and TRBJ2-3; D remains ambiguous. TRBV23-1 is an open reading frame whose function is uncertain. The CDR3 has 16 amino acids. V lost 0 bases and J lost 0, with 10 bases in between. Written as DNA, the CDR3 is TGCGCCAGCAGTCAATCAGAACCTCCTAGCACAGATACGCAGTATTTT. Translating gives CASSQSEPPSTDTQYF.

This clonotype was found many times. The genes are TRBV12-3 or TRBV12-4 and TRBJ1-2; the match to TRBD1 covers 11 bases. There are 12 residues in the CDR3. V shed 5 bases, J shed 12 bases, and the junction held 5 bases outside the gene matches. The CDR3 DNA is TGTGCCAGCAGTCGCGGACAGGGGGCCCACACCTTC. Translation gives CASSRGQGAHTF.

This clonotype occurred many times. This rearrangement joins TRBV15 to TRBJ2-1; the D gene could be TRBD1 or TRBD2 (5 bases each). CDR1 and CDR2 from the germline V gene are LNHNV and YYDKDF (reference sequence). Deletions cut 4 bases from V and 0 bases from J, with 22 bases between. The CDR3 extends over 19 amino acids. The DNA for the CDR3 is TGTGCCACCAGCACTACCTCGGCCAGGGTGGGGAGCTCCTACAATGAGCAGTTCTTC. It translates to CATSTTSARVGSSYNEQFF.

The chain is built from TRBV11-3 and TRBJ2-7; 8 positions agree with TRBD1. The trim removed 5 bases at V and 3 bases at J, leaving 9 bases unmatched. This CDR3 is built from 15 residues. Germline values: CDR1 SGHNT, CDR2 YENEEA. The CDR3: CASSPGQGGIYEQYF. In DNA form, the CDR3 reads TGTGCCAGCAGCCCCGGACAGGGTGGGATCTACGAGCAGTACTTC.

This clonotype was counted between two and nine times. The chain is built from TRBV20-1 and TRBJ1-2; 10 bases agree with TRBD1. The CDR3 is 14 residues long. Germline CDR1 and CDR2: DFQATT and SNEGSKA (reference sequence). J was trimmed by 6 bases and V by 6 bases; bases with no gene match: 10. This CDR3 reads CSALSGQGFDGYTF. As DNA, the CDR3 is TGCAGTGCCCTGTCGGGACAGGGGTTTGATGGCTACACCTTC.

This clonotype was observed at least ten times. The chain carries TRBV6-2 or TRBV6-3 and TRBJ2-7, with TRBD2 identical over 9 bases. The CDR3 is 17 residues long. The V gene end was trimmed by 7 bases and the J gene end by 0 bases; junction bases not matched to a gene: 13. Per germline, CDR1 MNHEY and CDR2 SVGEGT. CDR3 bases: TGTGCCAGCACCTCCGTGAAGAGCGGGGGGACCTCCTACGAGCAGTACTTC. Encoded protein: CASTSVKSGGTSYEQYF.

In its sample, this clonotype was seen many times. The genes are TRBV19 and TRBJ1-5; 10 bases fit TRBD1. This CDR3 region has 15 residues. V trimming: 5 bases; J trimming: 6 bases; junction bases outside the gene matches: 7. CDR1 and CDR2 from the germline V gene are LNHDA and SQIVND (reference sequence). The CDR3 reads CASSPGTGETQPQHF. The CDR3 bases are TGTGCCAGTAGTCCCGGGACAGGGGAGACTCAGCCCCAGCATTTT.

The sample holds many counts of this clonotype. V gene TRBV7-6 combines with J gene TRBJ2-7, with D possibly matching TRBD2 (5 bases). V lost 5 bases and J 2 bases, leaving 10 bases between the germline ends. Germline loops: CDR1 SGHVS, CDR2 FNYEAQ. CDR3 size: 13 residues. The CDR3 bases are TGTGCCAGCAGCCCGGGGTTAACCTACGAGCAGTACTTC. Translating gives CASSPGLTYEQYF. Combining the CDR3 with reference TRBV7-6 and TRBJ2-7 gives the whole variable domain GAGVSQSPRYKVTKRGQDVALRCDPISGHVSLYWYRQALGQGPEFLTYFNYEAQQDKSGLPNDRFSAERPEGSISTLTIQRTEQRDSAMYRCASSPGLTYEQYFGPGTRLTVT.

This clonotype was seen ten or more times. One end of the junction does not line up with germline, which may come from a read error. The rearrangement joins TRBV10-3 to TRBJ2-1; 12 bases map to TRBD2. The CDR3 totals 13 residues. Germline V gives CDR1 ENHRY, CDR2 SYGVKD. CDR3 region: CAISSLAGGSSSF. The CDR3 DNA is TGTGCCATCAGTTCACTAGCGGGGGGATCTTCTAGTTTC.

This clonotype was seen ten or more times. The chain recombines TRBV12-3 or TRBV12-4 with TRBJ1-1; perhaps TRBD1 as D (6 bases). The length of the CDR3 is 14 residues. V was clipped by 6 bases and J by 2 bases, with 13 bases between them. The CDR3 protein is CASSPGGDNTEAFF. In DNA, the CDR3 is TGTGCCAGCAGCCCCGGGGGCGACAACACTGAAGCTTTCTTT.

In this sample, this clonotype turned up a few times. CDR3 region: CASSSNPLPTLHTEAFF. CDR3 nucleotides: TGTGCCAGCAGCTCCAATCCCCTCCCCACCCTACACACTGAAGCTTTCTTT. This chain uses TRBV12-3 or TRBV12-4 with TRBJ1-1; D is unresolved. CDR3 length equals 17 residues. V gave up 6 bases and J gave up 3 bases, with 23 bases separating them.